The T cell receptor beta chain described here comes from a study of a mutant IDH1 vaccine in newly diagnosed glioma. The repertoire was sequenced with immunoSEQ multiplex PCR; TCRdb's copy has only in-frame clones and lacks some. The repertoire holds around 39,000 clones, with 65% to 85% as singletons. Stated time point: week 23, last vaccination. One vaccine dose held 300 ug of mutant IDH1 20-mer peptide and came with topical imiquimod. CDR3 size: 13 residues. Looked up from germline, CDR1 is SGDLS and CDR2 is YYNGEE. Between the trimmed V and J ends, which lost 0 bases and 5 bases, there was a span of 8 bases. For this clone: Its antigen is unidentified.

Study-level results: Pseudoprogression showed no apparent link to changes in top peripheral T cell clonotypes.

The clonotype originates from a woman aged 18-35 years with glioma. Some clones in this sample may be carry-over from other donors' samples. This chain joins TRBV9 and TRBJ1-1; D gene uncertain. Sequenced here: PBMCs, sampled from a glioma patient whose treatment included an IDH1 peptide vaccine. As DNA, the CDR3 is TGTGCCAGCAGCGTAGAGGTGGGGACTGAAGCTTTCTTT. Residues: CASSVEVGTEAFF.